What follows are 27 T cell receptor beta chains derived from one specimen sequenced in a study of CD8 T cells in Susac syndrome. An amount of RNA that ranged from roughly 0.45 to 1 ug was reverse transcribed with random hexamers. MiXCR, run by TCRdb on the immunoSEQ multiplex PCR reads, gives a single entry per CDR3 protein. The profile shows more than 150,000 distinct CDR3 sequences, approximately 96% of them singletons. Sequencing input: CD4+ T cells from PBMCs. These receptors all come from a human donor with Susac syndrome.

This chain links TRBV20-1 with TRBJ1-2, with 7 bases lining up with TRBD1. CDR1 DFQATT and CDR2 SNEGSKA come from the germline V gene (reference sequence). With 6 bases clipped from V and 3 bases from J, the junction kept 10 bases outside the gene matches. The CDR3 runs 14 residues. The CDR3 reads CSAAEGGAYYGYTF. CDR3 nucleotides: TGCAGTGCAGCTGAAGGGGGCGCTTACTATGGCTACACCTTC.

The chain has TRBV7-9 and TRBJ1-1; D gene uncertain. V was trimmed by 5 bases and J by 3 bases, leaving 10 bases between them. The CDR3 is 13 residues long. Germline V CDR1 and CDR2: SEHNR, FQNEAQ (reference sequence). In nucleotides, the CDR3 is TGTGCCAGCAGCCTCCGGGTGGACACTGAAGCTTTCTTT. This codes for CASSLRVDTEAFF.

The rearrangement links TRBV29-1 to TRBJ1-5; 9 bases match TRBD1. Germline loops: CDR1 SQVTM, CDR2 ANQGSEA. CDR3 length: 14 residues. The J segment lost 4 bases and the V segment lost 7 bases, leaving 8 bases of the junction unmatched. CDR3 sequence reads: CSAMTGGGNQPQHF. In DNA, the CDR3 is TGCAGCGCTATGACAGGGGGAGGGAATCAGCCCCAGCATTTT.

V usage is TRBV6-5 and J usage is TRBJ2-1; either TRBD1 or TRBD2 may supply D (5 bases each). The V and J ends lost 5 bases and 8 bases respectively, with 10 bases between them. Per the germline V gene, CDR1 is MNHEY and CDR2 is SVGAGI. The CDR3 covers 12 residues. CDR3 sequence (DNA): TGTGCCAGCAGTCAAACGGGACATGAGCAGTTCTTC. Amino acid sequence: CASSQTGHEQFF.

The V and J genes are TRBV6-5 and TRBJ1-2; 7 positions match TRBD1. The CDR3 loop spans 14 amino acids. The ends lost 3 bases at V and 5 bases at J; junction bases unmatched: 6. Germline assignment: CDR1 MNHEY and CDR2 SVGAGI. The CDR3 sequence is CASSYRAGGYGYTF. The DNA for the CDR3 is TGTGCCAGCAGTTATCGGGCAGGGGGTTATGGCTACACCTTC.

Here the CDR3 reads CASSQDGTRGFSPLHF. CDR3 in DNA: TGTGCCAGCAGCCAAGATGGGACACGTGGCTTTTCACCCCTCCACTTT. V usage is TRBV3-1 and J usage is TRBJ1-6, with D possibly being TRBD1 (6 bases). In germline, CDR1 is LGHDT, CDR2 YNNKEL (reference sequence). The ends were cut back, 0 bases at V and 9 bases at J, with 15 bases in the middle. The CDR3 is 16 amino acids.

This rearrangement joins TRBV20-1 to TRBJ1-5; D remains unclear. Germline V gene data show CDR1 as DFQATT and CDR2 as SNEGSKA (reference sequence). This CDR3 spans 15 amino acids. V was clipped by 0 bases and J by 4 bases, with 13 bases between them. The CDR3 nucleotides read TGCAGTGCTAGAGAATCCGGGCCAGATAATCAGCCCCAGCATTTT. Protein: CSARESGPDNQPQHF.

In this sample, this clonotype turned up a few times. V and J are TRBV20-1 and TRBJ1-1; 7 bases align to TRBD1. With V trimmed by 5 bases and J by 8 bases, 8 bases remained unmatched. Per the germline V gene, CDR1 is DFQATT and CDR2 is SNEGSKA (reference sequence). The CDR3 is 12 residues long. The CDR3 nucleotides are TGCAGTGCTTCGAGGGGGCGCCCGGAAGCTTTCTTT. It translates to CSASRGRPEAFF.

The chain carries TRBV3-1 and TRBJ2-3; D unresolved. Germline values: CDR1 LGHDT, CDR2 YNNKEL (reference sequence). The CDR3 contains 15 residues. V lost 0 bases, J lost 8 bases, and 15 bases lay in between. The CDR3 reads CASSQEAQRLGTQYF. CDR3 nucleotide sequence: TGTGCCAGCAGCCAAGAGGCACAGCGCCTTGGTACGCAGTATTTT.

This clonotype was seen only once. The chain employs TRBV6-5 and TRBJ1-6; no definite D call. V shed 2 bases and J shed 10 bases, with 9 bases lying between them. CDR1 and CDR2 from the germline V gene are MNHEY and SVGAGI. The CDR3 sequence is 13 residues long. The CDR3 loop is CASSYAIGSPLHF. In nucleotides, the CDR3 is TGTGCCAGCAGTTACGCCATCGGATCACCCCTCCACTTT.

This clonotype showed up just once. The rearrangement joins TRBV21-1 to TRBJ1-3. TRBV21-1 is deemed a pseudogene. The CDR3 extends over 10 amino acids. The DNA for the CDR3 is TGTGCCAGCGGCGGAAACACCATATATTTT. It codes for CASGGNTIYF.

V and J are TRBV11-2 and TRBJ2-1; 7 bases are a match to TRBD2. Looked up from germline, CDR1 is SGHAT and CDR2 is FQNNGV. CDR3 length: 15 residues. Trimming took 5 bases from V and 5 from J; bases not matched to a gene: 9. CDR3 bases: TGTGCCAGCAGCCTGGCCCATGGGGGGGACAATGAGCAGTTCTTC. Amino acids: CASSLAHGGDNEQFF.

This sequence joins TRBV14 and TRBJ2-7; 7 nucleotides agree with TRBD2. The CDR3 runs to 16 residues. Germline loops: CDR1 SGHDN, CDR2 FVKESK. V lost 2 bases and J lost 2; bases outside the gene matches: 9. The CDR3 DNA follows: TGTGCCAGCAGCCAATTACGGGCTAGCGGTACCTACGAGCAGTACTTC. This encodes CASSQLRASGTYEQYF.

V and J are TRBV7-9 and TRBJ1-1; no definite D call. The CDR3 consists of 14 residues. Germline lookup yields CDR1 SEHNR and CDR2 FQNEAQ (reference sequence). Trimming took off 5 bases at V and 1 base at J, with 11 bases between the two ends. CDR3 protein: CASSPKTPNTEAFF. The CDR3 nucleotides are TGTGCCAGCAGCCCCAAGACCCCGAACACTGAAGCTTTCTTT. Supplemented by reference TRBV7-9 and TRBJ1-1, the full variable domain reads DTGVSQNPRHKITKRGQNVTFRCDPISEHNRLYWYRQTLGQGPEFLTYFQNEAQLEKSRLLSDRFSAERPKGSFSTLEIQRTEQGDSAMYLCASSPKTPNTEAFFGQGTRLTVV.

The chain links TRBV29-1 to TRBJ1-2; D is ambiguous. The CDR3 is 11 residues long. Trimming took off 7 bases at V and 2 bases at J, with 8 bases between the two ends. CDR1 and CDR2 (germline): SQVTM, ANQGSEA. The DNA of the CDR3 is TGCAGCGATAGGGCGAACTATGGCTACACCTTC. Protein sequence: CSDRANYGYTF.

This sequence joins TRBV5-6 and TRBJ2-2; 7 bases fit TRBD1. The CDR3 is made up of 14 amino acids. Per germline, CDR1 SGHDT and CDR2 YYEEEE. The V and J ends lost 3 bases and 6 bases, in that order; junction bases with no gene match: 5. The DNA for the CDR3 is TGTGCCAGCAGCTCACAACAGGGGTCCGGGGAGCTGTTTTTT. Amino acid sequence: CASSSQQGSGELFF.

This clonotype is a singleton in its sample. This chain connects TRBV29-1 to TRBJ1-5; D perhaps matches TRBD1 (5 bases). CDR3 size: 13 residues. Trimming stripped 6 bases from V and 2 bases from J, with 11 bases between. Germline assignment: CDR1 SQVTM and CDR2 ANQGSEA. The CDR3 reads CSVGLEGNQPQHF. DNA of the CDR3: TGCAGCGTGGGACTAGAGGGCAATCAGCCCCAGCATTTT.

The chain uses TRBV15 and TRBJ1-4; D is unclear. Trimming pared 0 bases from V and 1 base from J, leaving 3 bases between. The CDR3 has 14 amino acids. Per the germline V gene, CDR1 is LNHNV and CDR2 is YYDKDF (reference sequence). The CDR3 here is CATSRDRTNEKLFF. CDR3 sequence (DNA): TGTGCCACCAGCAGAGACAGAACTAATGAAAAACTGTTTTTT.

The chain joins TRBV29-1 to TRBJ1-1, with D maybe TRBD1 (5 bases). In germline, CDR1 is SQVTM, CDR2 ANQGSEA. This CDR3 is 15 amino acids long. V lost 3 bases to trimming and J lost 3 bases, with 17 bases between them. The CDR3 spells CSVERGVRMDTEAFF. As DNA, the CDR3 is TGCAGCGTTGAGAGGGGCGTTCGTATGGACACTGAAGCTTTCTTT.

J is TRBJ2-2 and V is TRBV29-1; possible D gene TRBD2, 5 bases. Trimming took 6 bases from V and 2 from J, leaving 13 bases between them. This CDR3 contains 14 residues. Germline V CDR1 and CDR2: SQVTM, ANQGSEA. CDR3 amino acids: CSVDERGNTGELFF. The DNA of the CDR3 is TGCAGCGTCGATGAACGGGGTAACACCGGGGAGCTGTTTTTT.

The chain joins TRBV27 to TRBJ2-5; 11 nucleotides line up with TRBD2. The CDR3 contains 18 residues. Per germline, CDR1 MNHEY and CDR2 SMNVEV (reference sequence). V was clipped by 0 bases and J by 5 bases; unmatched bases: 11. The CDR3 DNA follows: TGTGCCAGCAGTTTATCTCTAGCGGGGGGCCTTCCCCCCGAGACCCAGTACTTC. Its translation is CASSLSLAGGLPPETQYF.

V usage is TRBV6-5 and J usage is TRBJ1-5; TRBD1 agrees at 7 bases. CDR3 size: 14 residues. Germline V gene sequence: CDR1 MNHEY, CDR2 SVGAGI. Trimming at V came to 6 bases and at J to 5 bases, leaving 7 bases not matched to a gene. CDR3 nucleotide sequence: TGTGCCAGCAGGGCACCAGGGGGACATCAGCCCCAGCATTTT. Its translation is CASRAPGGHQPQHF.

This clonotype was counted a single time. The CDR3 sequence is CASSPIRGTGELFF. The CDR3 DNA reads TGTGCCAGCAGCCCTATAAGGGGTACCGGGGAGCTGTTTTTT. The chain combines TRBV3-1 with TRBJ2-2; perhaps TRBD1 as D (5 bases). Germline assignment: CDR1 LGHDT and CDR2 YNNKEL (reference sequence). V was pared by 4 bases and J by 5 bases, with 11 bases between. The CDR3 is made up of 14 amino acids. The entire variable domain, with the rest obtained from reference TRBV3-1 and TRBJ2-2, is as follows: DTAVSQTPKYLVTQMGNDKSIKCEQNLGHDTMYWYKQDSKKFLKIMFSYNNKELIINETVPNRFSPKSPDKAHLNLHINSLELGDSAVYFCASSPIRGTGELFFGEGSRLTVL.

This sequence joins TRBV29-1 and TRBJ2-7; the D gene could be TRBD1 or TRBD2 (5 bases each). V dropped 1 base and J dropped 2 bases, with 18 bases sitting between them. Germline lookup yields CDR1 SQVTM and CDR2 ANQGSEA. This CDR3 comprises 16 residues. CDR3 sequence: CSVEGADSGTTYEQYF. In nucleotides, the CDR3 is TGCAGCGTTGAAGGGGCCGACTCTGGGACCACCTACGAGCAGTACTTC.

The chain employs TRBV30 and TRBJ2-7, with 8 nucleotides matching TRBD1. The germline V gene encodes CDR1 GTSNPN and CDR2 SVGIG (reference sequence). This CDR3 spans 15 amino acids. V was clipped by 4 bases and J by 4 bases; unmatched bases: 12. Written as DNA, the CDR3 is TGTGCCTGGATCCCCCTTGGGGACAGGTGGTACGAGCAGTACTTC. It specifies CAWIPLGDRWYEQYF.

CDR3 in amino acids: CASSLQRDQPQHF. CDR3 coding DNA: TGTGCCAGCTCCCTACAGAGGGATCAGCCCCAGCATTTT. The chain carries TRBV18 and TRBJ1-5, with D hard to call. This CDR3 region has 13 residues. Germline CDR1 and CDR2: KGHSH and LQKENI. V lost 6 bases to trimming and J lost 5 bases, with 11 bases between them.

The chain recombines TRBV5-6 with TRBJ2-5, with a possible D match to TRBD1 (5 bases). Germline CDR1 is SGHDT and CDR2 is YYEEEE. There are 11 residues in the CDR3. Trimming pared 7 bases from V and 6 bases from J, leaving 10 bases between. This chain's CDR3 is CASRRDQTQYF. The CDR3 region has the DNA TGTGCCAGCCGCAGGGATCAGACCCAGTACTTC.